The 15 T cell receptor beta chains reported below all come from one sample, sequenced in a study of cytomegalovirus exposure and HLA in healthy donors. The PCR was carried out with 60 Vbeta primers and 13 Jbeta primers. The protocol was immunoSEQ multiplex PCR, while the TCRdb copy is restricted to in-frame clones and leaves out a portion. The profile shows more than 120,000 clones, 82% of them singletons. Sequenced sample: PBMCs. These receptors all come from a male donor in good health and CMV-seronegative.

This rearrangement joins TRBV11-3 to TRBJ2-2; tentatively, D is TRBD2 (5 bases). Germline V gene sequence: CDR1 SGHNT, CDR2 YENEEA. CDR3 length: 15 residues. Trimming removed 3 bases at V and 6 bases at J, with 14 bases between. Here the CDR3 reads CASSFESLAPGELFF. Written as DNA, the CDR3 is TGTGCCAGCAGCTTCGAATCTCTAGCACCCGGGGAGCTGTTTTTT.

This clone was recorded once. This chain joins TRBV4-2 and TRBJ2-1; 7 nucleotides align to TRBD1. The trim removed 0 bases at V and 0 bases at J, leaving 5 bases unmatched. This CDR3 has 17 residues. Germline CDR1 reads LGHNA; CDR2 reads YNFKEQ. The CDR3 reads CASSQEFGQASYNEQFF. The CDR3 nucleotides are TGTGCCAGCAGCCAAGAGTTCGGACAGGCCTCCTACAATGAGCAGTTCTTC.

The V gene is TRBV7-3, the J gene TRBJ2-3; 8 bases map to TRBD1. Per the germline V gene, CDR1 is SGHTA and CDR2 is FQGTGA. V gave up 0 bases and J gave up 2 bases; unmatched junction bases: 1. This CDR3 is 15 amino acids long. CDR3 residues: CASSLTTGVTDTQYF. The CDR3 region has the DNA TGTGCCAGCAGCTTAACGACAGGGGTCACAGATACGCAGTATTTT.

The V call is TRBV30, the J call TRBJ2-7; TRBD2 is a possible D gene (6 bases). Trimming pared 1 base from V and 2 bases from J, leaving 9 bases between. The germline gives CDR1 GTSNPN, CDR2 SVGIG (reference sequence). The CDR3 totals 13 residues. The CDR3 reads CAWSGDSTYEQYF. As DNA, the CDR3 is TGTGCCTGGAGTGGGGACTCAACCTACGAGCAGTACTTC.

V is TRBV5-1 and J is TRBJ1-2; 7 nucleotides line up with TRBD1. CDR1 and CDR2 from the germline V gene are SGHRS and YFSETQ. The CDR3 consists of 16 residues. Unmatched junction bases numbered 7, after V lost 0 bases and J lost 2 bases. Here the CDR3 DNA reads TGCGCCAGCAGCTTGGGCTTTCCGGGACAGAACTATGGCTACACCTTC. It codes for CASSLGFPGQNYGYTF.

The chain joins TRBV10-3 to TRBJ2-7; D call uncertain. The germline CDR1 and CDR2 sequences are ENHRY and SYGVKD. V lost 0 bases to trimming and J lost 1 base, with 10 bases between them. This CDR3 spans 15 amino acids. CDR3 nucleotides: TGTGCCATCAGTGAGTCGATCGGTCCGTCCTACGAGCAGTACTTC. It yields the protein CAISESIGPSYEQYF.

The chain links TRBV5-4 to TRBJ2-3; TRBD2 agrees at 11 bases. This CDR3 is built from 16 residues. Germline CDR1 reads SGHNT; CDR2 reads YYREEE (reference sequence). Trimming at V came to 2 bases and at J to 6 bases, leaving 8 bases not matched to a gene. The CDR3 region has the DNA TGTGCCAGCAGCTTAAGATTAGCGGGAGGGCCGGATACGCAGTATTTT. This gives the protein CASSLRLAGGPDTQYF.

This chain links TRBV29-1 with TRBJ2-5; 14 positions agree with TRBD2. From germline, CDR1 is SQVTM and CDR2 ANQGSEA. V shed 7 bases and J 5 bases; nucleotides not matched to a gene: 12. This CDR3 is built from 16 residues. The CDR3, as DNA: TGCAGCGCCCCGGGGACTAGCGGGAGATGGGGGGAGACCCAGTACTTC. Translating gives CSAPGTSGRWGETQYF.

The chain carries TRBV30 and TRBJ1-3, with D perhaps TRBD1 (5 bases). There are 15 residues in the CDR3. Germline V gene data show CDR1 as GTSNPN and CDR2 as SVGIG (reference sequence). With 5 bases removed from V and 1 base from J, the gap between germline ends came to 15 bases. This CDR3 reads CAWLYIRGSGNTIYF. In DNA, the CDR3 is TGTGCCTGGCTATATATAAGGGGATCTGGAAACACCATATATTTT. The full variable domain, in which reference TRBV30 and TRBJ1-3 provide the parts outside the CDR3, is SQTIHQWPATLVQPVGSPLSLECTVEGTSNPNLYWYRQAAGRGLQLLFYSVGIGQISSEVPQNLSASRPQDRQFILSSKKLLLSDSGFYLCAWLYIRGSGNTIYFGEGSWLTVV.

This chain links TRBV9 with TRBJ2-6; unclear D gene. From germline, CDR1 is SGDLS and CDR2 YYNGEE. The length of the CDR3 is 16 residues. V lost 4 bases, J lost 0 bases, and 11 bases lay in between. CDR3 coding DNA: TGTGCCAGCAGCAGATCGGTAAGCTCTGGGGCCAACGTCCTGACTTTC. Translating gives CASSRSVSSGANVLTF. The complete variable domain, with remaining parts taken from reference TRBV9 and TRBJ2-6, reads DSGVTQTPKHLITATGQRVTLRCSPRSGDLSVYWYQQSLDQGLQFLIQYYNGEERAKGNILERFSAQQFPDLHSELNLSSLELGDSALYFCASSRSVSSGANVLTFGAGSRLTVL.

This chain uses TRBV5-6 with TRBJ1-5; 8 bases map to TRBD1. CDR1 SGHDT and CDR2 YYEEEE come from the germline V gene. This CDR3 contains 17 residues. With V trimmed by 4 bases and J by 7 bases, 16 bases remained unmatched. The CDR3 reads CASSTDRGTGIFQPQHF. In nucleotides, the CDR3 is TGTGCCAGCAGCACGGACAGAGGGACAGGAATTTTCCAGCCCCAGCATTTT.

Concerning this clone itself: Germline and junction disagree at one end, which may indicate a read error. The CDR3 sequence: CANSLDRGQGQPQHF. CDR3 sequence (DNA): TGTGCCAACAGCTTGGACAGGGGGCAGGGACAGCCCCAGCATTTT. The V gene is TRBV7-2, the J gene TRBJ1-5; 11 nucleotides agree with TRBD1. Looked up from germline, CDR1 is SGHTA and CDR2 is FQGNSA. This CDR3 contains 15 residues.

In DNA form, the CDR3 reads TGCGCCAGCAGCGCGGGGGCTAGCGGCCACAATGAGCAGTTCTTC. This encodes CASSAGASGHNEQFF. This chain joins TRBV10-2 and TRBJ2-1; tentatively, D is TRBD2 (7 bases). Germline CDR1 reads WSHSY; CDR2 reads SAAADI. V lost 6 bases to trimming and J lost 5 bases, with 17 bases between them. The CDR3 covers 15 residues.

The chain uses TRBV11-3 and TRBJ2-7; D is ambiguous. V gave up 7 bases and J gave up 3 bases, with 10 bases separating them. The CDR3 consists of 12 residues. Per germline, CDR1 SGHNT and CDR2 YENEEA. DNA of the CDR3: TGTGCCAGCAACCCGCCCGGCTACGAGCAGTACTTC. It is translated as CASNPPGYEQYF.

The CDR3 DNA reads as TGTGCCAGTAGTCCCCCAGGGGACAGTTTGGAGACCCAGTACTTC. Amino acids: CASSPPGDSLETQYF. This chain joins TRBV19 and TRBJ2-5; 7 positions agree with TRBD1. J lost 5 bases, V lost 5 bases, and 11 bases had no gene match. Germline V gives CDR1 LNHDA, CDR2 SQIVND (reference sequence). This CDR3 has 15 amino acids.